This T cell receptor beta chain emerged from a study of shared clonotypes between healthy human individuals. Study summary: With ages of 18 to 49, the donors were a couple of women and three men. Study-wide results and caveats: Sharing across a few donors was seen in around 5% of naive CD4 clonotypes.

Comment on this clone: The antigen is unknown.

Trimming left V 2 bases short and J 1 base short, with 15 bases between. There are 16 residues in the CDR3. Germline V gene lookup returns CDR1 MNHEY and CDR2 SVGAGI. Execution of the assay was at deep level. Assay: immunoSEQ multiplex PCR; the TCRdb copy retains only in-frame clones and omits some. The sample holds a few million clones; 85% to 95% are singletons and the top ten take over 0.12%. The TCR originated in a man aged 18-30 years in good health. The chain combines TRBV6-5 with TRBJ2-7, with D perhaps given as TRBD1 or TRBD2 (5 bases each). Input material: naive CD4+ T cells sorted from blood. Subset defined: CD45RA+ positively selected. The CDR3 nucleotides read TGTGCCAGCAGTTACCGGGACCCCAAAAAGTCCTACGAGCAGTACTTC. This codes for CASSYRDPKKSYEQYF.